Included here is one T cell receptor (beta chain) sequence, with context. Its recognized antigen is unknown. No per-base quality is available; no much larger clone lies one base away. The CDR3 numbers 16 residues from cysteine through phenylalanine. The DNA shown is the 48-base CDR3, in frame from base 1. Taken from the germline V gene, the CDR1 and CDR2 loops are KGHSH and LQKENI. Here V drops 1 base and J drops 1 base, and the junction holds 3 bases not matched to any gene. The entry originates in a study of neurological immune-mediated disorders (dated by TCRdb to 2018 to 2020). Context from the whole study: Among the 35 or so multiple sclerosis patients, relapsing-remitting MS was present in some 30 and secondary progressive MS was present in 3. The cohort was made up of 68 subjects, consisting of roughly 14 HAM/TSP patients, roughly 35 multiple sclerosis patients and about 20 healthy controls. Longitudinal samples, technical triplicates and paired sorted CD4+ and CD8+ T-cell subsets, alongside PBMC samples, were included among the approximately 110 TCR-beta libraries. The study compared peripheral blood TCR-beta repertoires of HTLV-I-associated myelopathy (HAM/TSP) patients, multiple sclerosis patients and healthy controls using UMI-based sequencing.

For the unsorted PBMC libraries, 2 million PBMCs were stored in RNAlater at -80 degrees C until RNA extraction and were used to generate the libraries. Multiple sclerosis patients were enrolled in a US clinical protocol evaluating disease progression by magnetic resonance imaging. Peripheral blood was subjected to Ficoll-Hypaque density gradient centrifugation to isolate PBMCs, which were then cryopreserved in liquid nitrogen. General conclusions and limits of the study: No association of the MS cluster with clinical or MRI features was observed, and the need for larger cohorts was stated by the authors. In phylogenetic analysis, the repertoires of 18 of 34 MS patients grouped into a cluster of related CDR3 sequences, which suggests a possible signature at the repertoire level. TCR clonal expansion was highest in HAM/TSP patients and lowest in MS patients, with MS patients falling below even healthy controls. No identical CDR3 amino acid sequences were found to be shared among expanded clones across subjects, suggesting that TCR-beta repertoires were private in all groups.

cDNA was synthesized by template-switch 5'RACE using a primer carrying a 10-nucleotide random unique molecular identifier by which each TCR transcript was tagged. Over 190 million TCR-beta sequences, covering 15-18 subjects, were produced in each sequencing run. The RNeasy kit was used to extract total RNA. Using the KAPA Real-time Library Amplification kit, TCR-beta VDJ regions were amplified with primers for the TCR constant region and the 5'RACE anchor. Sample indexes and Illumina adaptors were added in a first PCR, after which library yield was increased in a second PCR. The roughly 650 bp TCR product was size-selected on a 2% E-gel SizeSelection system after Ampure bead purification. Before pooling, libraries had their quality checked on a Bioanalyzer, their concentration measured with Qubit, and their quantity determined with the Kapa Library Quantification kit. Paired-end 2 x 150 bp sequencing of the libraries was performed on an Illumina HiSeq 2500. To increase sequence diversity, roughly 24-32% phiX was spiked into each library pool. In the paper's pipeline: The UMI-based MiGEC pipeline processed quality-filtered reads and removed over 80% of raw TCR sequences during error correction. IMGT germline references were used for aligning VDJ genes, and each clonotype was defined as a unique CDR3 amino acid sequence together with its V-J genes. Clonal expansion, Shannon diversity and CDR3 relatedness (CalcPairwiseDistances, ClusterSamples) were evaluated with VDJtools, and phylogenetic trees were built with CLCbio workbench. Expanded clones were defined as having at least 8 unique UMIs, based on coefficient-of-variation modelling across technical triplicates. Starting from the raw public reads, TCRdb applied fastp trimming at Q25, assembled clones with MiXCR and retained in-frame beta chains. Each CDR3 protein gets just one entry, which takes the most common genes and DNA from the rows behind it. The V and J calls were determined by TCRdb, not by the authors. For this sample the table gives about 58,000 distinct CDR3 sequences, of which 3% to 4% were detected only once. The ten most abundant clones make up approximately 7% of the sample.

This TCR derives from a woman aged 60-75 years with multiple sclerosis. Material: PBMCs. The chain employs TRBV18 and TRBJ2-2; the junction holds 7 bases that match TRBD1. The CDR3 protein is CASSPRTGRNTGELFF. The nucleotides read TGTGCCAGCTCACCACGGACAGGAAGGAACACCGGGGAGCTGTTTTTT. Where the CDR3 stops, the reference TRBV18 and TRBJ2-2 genes take over; the full variable domain is NAGVMQNPRHLVRRRGQEARLRCSPMKGHSHVYWYRQLPEEGLKFMVYLQKENIIDESGMPKERFSAEFPKEGPSILRIQQVVRGDSAAYFCASSPRTGRNTGELFFGEGSRLTVL.